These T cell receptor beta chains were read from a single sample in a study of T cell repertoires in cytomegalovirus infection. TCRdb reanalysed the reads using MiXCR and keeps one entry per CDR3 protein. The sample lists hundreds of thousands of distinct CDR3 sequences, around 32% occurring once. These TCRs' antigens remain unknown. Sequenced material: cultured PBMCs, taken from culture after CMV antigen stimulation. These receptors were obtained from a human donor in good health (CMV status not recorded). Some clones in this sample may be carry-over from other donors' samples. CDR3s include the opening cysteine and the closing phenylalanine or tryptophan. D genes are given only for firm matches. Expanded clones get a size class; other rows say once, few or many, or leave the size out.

CDR3 DNA: TGTGCCATCAGTGAAGAGTCGGAGGAGACCCAGTACTTC; CDR3 protein: CAISEESEETQYF; clone size: .; D gene: .; J gene: TRBJ2-5; V gene: TRBV10-3
CDR3 DNA: TGTGCCAGCAGCGTTTCTAGCGGAGGGTTTCCAGATACGCAGTATTTT; CDR3 protein: CASSVSSGGFPDTQYF; clone size: few; D gene: TRBD2; J gene: TRBJ2-3; V gene: TRBV7-9
CDR3 DNA: TGTGCCAGCAGCTTGACATGGAGGGCTTTCTTT; CDR3 protein: CASSLTWRAFF; clone size: .; D gene: .; J gene: TRBJ1-1; V gene: TRBV7-6
CDR3 DNA: TGTGCCAGCACCCGCTTGACTAGCGGGAGTACCTACAATGAGCAGTTCTTC; CDR3 protein: CASTRLTSGSTYNEQFF; clone size: few; D gene: TRBD2; J gene: TRBJ2-1; V gene: TRBV27
CDR3 DNA: TGTGCCAGCAGTGGTGGGGGGGACGGCTACACCTTC; CDR3 protein: CASSGGGDGYTF; clone size: few; D gene: .; J gene: TRBJ1-2; V gene: TRBV7-9
CDR3 DNA: TGTGCCAGCAGCTCAGGGGTAGCCAAAAACATTCAGTACTTC; CDR3 protein: CASSSGVAKNIQYF; clone size: few; D gene: .; J gene: TRBJ2-4; V gene: TRBV7-2
CDR3 DNA: TGTGCCAGCAGTTCGTCGGGACAGGGGATTAATCAGCCCCAGCATTTT; CDR3 protein: CASSSSGQGINQPQHF; clone size: .; D gene: TRBD1; J gene: TRBJ1-5; V gene: TRBV28
CDR3 DNA: TGTGCCAGTGCGGACAGGGGAAACTATGGCTACACCTTC; CDR3 protein: CASADRGNYGYTF; clone size: .; D gene: TRBD1; J gene: TRBJ1-2; V gene: TRBV19
CDR3 DNA: TGTGCCAGCAGCTCAGGGGACAGGGGCGATGAAAAACTGTTTTTT; CDR3 protein: CASSSGDRGDEKLFF; clone size: .; D gene: TRBD1; J gene: TRBJ1-4; V gene: TRBV7-6
CDR3 DNA: TGTGCCAGCACCCGTGATTACAGCGGGACATACAATGAGCAGTTCTTC; CDR3 protein: CASTRDYSGTYNEQFF; clone size: .; D gene: .; J gene: TRBJ2-1; V gene: TRBV5-4
CDR3 DNA: TGTGCCAGCAGCTCGACCCCAGGGGACTATGGCTACACCTTC; CDR3 protein: CASSSTPGDYGYTF; clone size: few; D gene: .; J gene: TRBJ1-2; V gene: TRBV7-2
CDR3 DNA: TGTGCCAGCAGCTTGGGGGGACTAGCCAAAGAGACCCAGTACTTC; CDR3 protein: CASSLGGLAKETQYF; clone size: .; D gene: TRBD2; J gene: TRBJ2-5; V gene: TRBV5-4
CDR3 DNA: TGTGCCAGCAGCTCACAGGGTCCCTCCTACAATGAGCAGTTCTTC; CDR3 protein: CASSSQGPSYNEQFF; clone size: .; D gene: .; J gene: TRBJ2-1; V gene: TRBV5-5
CDR3 DNA: TGTGCCAGCAGTACCGGGAGCTTATACGAGCAGTACTTC; CDR3 protein: CASSTGSLYEQYF; clone size: .; D gene: .; J gene: TRBJ2-7; V gene: TRBV12-3/TRBV12-4
CDR3 DNA: TGCAGTGCCGAACAGGGTGTCGTAAAACTGTTTTTT; CDR3 protein: CSAEQGVVKLFF; clone size: .; D gene: .; J gene: TRBJ1-4; V gene: TRBV20-1
CDR3 DNA: TGTGCCAGCTCACCATCGTCAGGGGAGAACACTGAAGCTTTCTTT; CDR3 protein: CASSPSSGENTEAFF; clone size: .; D gene: .; J gene: TRBJ1-1; V gene: TRBV18
CDR3 DNA: TGTGCCAGCAGCTCGAGGACAGGGACGGATCAGCCCCAGCATTTT; CDR3 protein: CASSSRTGTDQPQHF; clone size: .; D gene: TRBD1; J gene: TRBJ1-5; V gene: TRBV5-5
CDR3 DNA: TGCGCCAGCAGCCAAGGTGTTAGCACAGATACGCAGTATTTT; CDR3 protein: CASSQGVSTDTQYF; clone size: .; D gene: .; J gene: TRBJ2-3; V gene: TRBV4-1
CDR3 DNA: TGTGCCAGCAGCCCGGGACTACCATTCACAGATACGCAGTATTTT; CDR3 protein: CASSPGLPFTDTQYF; clone size: many; D gene: TRBD2; J gene: TRBJ2-3; V gene: TRBV7-2
CDR3 DNA: TGTGCCAGCAGCTTAGGGCGGACTAAGGAGCAGTACTTC; CDR3 protein: CASSLGRTKEQYF; clone size: many; D gene: .; J gene: TRBJ2-7; V gene: TRBV7-2
CDR3 DNA: TGTGCCACCAGCAGAGATCAAAGTTCTGGGGCCAACGTCCTGACTTTC; CDR3 protein: CATSRDQSSGANVLTF; clone size: few; D gene: .; J gene: TRBJ2-6; V gene: TRBV15
CDR3 DNA: TGTGCCAGCAGTTTATGGGGGACAGGGATTTTTAGCACTGAAGCTTTCTTT; CDR3 protein: CASSLWGTGIFSTEAFF; clone size: .; D gene: TRBD1; J gene: TRBJ1-1; V gene: TRBV12-3/TRBV12-4
CDR3 DNA: TGCAGTGCTACTCCGGGACAGGGTTTTCAAATGGAAGCTTTCTTT; CDR3 protein: CSATPGQGFQMEAFF; clone size: .; D gene: TRBD1; J gene: TRBJ1-1; V gene: TRBV20-1
CDR3 DNA: TGTGCCAGCAGCTACAGGGGGCAAGATTCACCCCTCCACTTT; CDR3 protein: CASSYRGQDSPLHF; clone size: few; D gene: TRBD1; J gene: TRBJ1-6; V gene: TRBV6-1
CDR3 DNA: TGTGCCATCAGTCAAAAGACCGGGACTAGCGGATATACGCAGTATTTT; CDR3 protein: CAISQKTGTSGYTQYF; clone size: .; D gene: TRBD2; J gene: TRBJ2-3; V gene: TRBV10-3
CDR3 DNA: TGTGCCGCCCCCGTCGCTAGCGGCTCCTACGAGCAGTACTTC; CDR3 protein: CAAPVASGSYEQYF; clone size: many; D gene: TRBD2; J gene: TRBJ2-7; V gene: TRBV7-2
CDR3 DNA: TGTGCCAGCAGTGAAGCCCCCCCGGGGCGGACCACAGATACGCAGTATTTT; CDR3 protein: CASSEAPPGRTTDTQYF; clone size: .; D gene: .; J gene: TRBJ2-3; V gene: TRBV2
CDR3 DNA: TGTGCCAGTAGTATCCGAGTTCAGGCTTTCTTT; CDR3 protein: CASSIRVQAFF; clone size: .; D gene: .; J gene: TRBJ1-1; V gene: TRBV19
CDR3 DNA: TGTGCCAGCAGCTTTGGACTAGCGGGAGTAGTAGGCACAGATACGCAGTATTTT; CDR3 protein: CASSFGLAGVVGTDTQYF; clone size: many; D gene: TRBD2; J gene: TRBJ2-3; V gene: TRBV7-2
CDR3 DNA: TGTGCCAGCGGGGGAGATTACGAGCAGTACTTC; CDR3 protein: CASGGDYEQYF; clone size: .; D gene: .; J gene: TRBJ2-7; V gene: TRBV28
CDR3 DNA: TGTGCCACCAGCAGAGATGGGGGGGGGCGGTCCTACGAGCAGTACTTC; CDR3 protein: CATSRDGGGRSYEQYF; clone size: .; D gene: .; J gene: TRBJ2-7; V gene: TRBV15
CDR3 DNA: TGTGCCAGCAGTGAGAAAAGACGACTATCGGGGAATGAGCAGTTCTTC; CDR3 protein: CASSEKRRLSGNEQFF; clone size: .; D gene: .; J gene: TRBJ2-1; V gene: TRBV6-1
CDR3 DNA: TGTGCCAGCAGCTTAGTGGGGGGACGGGGCGCCGGGGAGCTGTTTTTT; CDR3 protein: CASSLVGGRGAGELFF; clone size: few; D gene: .; J gene: TRBJ2-2; V gene: TRBV7-2
CDR3 DNA: TGTGCCAGCAGTTACTCCCTAGAGGCCCGGGCAGATACGCAGTATTTT; CDR3 protein: CASSYSLEARADTQYF; clone size: .; D gene: .; J gene: TRBJ2-3; V gene: TRBV6-5
CDR3 DNA: TGCGCCAGCAGCTTCACCCCGGCCTCCAATGAGCAGTTCTTC; CDR3 protein: CASSFTPASNEQFF; clone size: few; D gene: .; J gene: TRBJ2-1; V gene: TRBV5-1
CDR3 DNA: TGCAGCGTTAAGGGATTCGACCAAGAGACCCAGTACTTC; CDR3 protein: CSVKGFDQETQYF; clone size: .; D gene: .; J gene: TRBJ2-5; V gene: TRBV29-1